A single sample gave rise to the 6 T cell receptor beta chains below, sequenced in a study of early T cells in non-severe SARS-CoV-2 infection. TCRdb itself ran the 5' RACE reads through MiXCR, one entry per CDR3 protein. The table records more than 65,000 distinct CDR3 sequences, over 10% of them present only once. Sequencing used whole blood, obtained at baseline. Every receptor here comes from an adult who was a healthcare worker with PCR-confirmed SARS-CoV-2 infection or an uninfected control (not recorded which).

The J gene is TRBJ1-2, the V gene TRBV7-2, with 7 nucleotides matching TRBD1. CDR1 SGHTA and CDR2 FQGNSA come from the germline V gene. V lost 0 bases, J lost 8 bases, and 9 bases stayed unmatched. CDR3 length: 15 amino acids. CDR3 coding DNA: TGTGCCAGCAGCTTAGCCCCAGTTACAGGGGCAGGCTACACCTTC. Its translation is CASSLAPVTGAGYTF.

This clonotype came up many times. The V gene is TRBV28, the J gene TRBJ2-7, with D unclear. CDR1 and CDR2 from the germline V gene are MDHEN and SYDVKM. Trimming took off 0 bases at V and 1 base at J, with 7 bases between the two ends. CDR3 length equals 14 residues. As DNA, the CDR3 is TGTGCCAGCAGTTTATGGGACCGGTCCTACGAGCAGTACTTC. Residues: CASSLWDRSYEQYF.

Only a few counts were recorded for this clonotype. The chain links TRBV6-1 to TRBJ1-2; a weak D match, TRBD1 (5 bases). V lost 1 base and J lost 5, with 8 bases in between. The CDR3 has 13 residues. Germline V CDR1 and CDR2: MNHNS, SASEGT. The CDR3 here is CASSEGRGYGYTF. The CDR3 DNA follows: TGTGCCAGCAGTGAAGGGAGGGGATATGGCTACACCTTC.

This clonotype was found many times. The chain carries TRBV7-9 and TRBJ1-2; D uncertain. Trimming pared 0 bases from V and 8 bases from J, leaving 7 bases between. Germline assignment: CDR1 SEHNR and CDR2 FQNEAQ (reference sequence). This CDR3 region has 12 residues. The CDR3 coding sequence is TGTGCCAGCAGCTTAGCCGGCGAGGGCTACACCTTC. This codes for CASSLAGEGYTF.

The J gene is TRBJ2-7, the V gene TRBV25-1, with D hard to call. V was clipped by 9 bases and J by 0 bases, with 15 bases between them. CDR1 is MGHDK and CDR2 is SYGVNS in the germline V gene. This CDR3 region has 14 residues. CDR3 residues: CARSSPPSSYEQYF. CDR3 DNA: TGTGCCAGGTCCAGCCCCCCGAGCTCCTACGAGCAGTACTTC.

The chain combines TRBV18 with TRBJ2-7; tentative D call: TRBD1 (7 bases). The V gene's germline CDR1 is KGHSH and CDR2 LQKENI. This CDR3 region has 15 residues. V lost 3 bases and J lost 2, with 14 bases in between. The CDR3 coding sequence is TGTGCCAGCTCACCGACGGCAGGGGGGCCCTACGAGCAGTACTTC. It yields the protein CASSPTAGGPYEQYF.